These 32 T cell receptor beta chains were all obtained from the same sample, sequenced in a study of graft-versus-host responses after intestinal transplantation. Profiling relied on immunoSEQ multiplex PCR, and the TCRdb table lists in-frame clones only, not all of them. The data hold approximately 85,000 clones, with 85% to 95% observed a single time. These receptors have no known antigen. Sequenced here: unstimulated CD8+ T cells sorted from spleen or lymph node cells, sampled before transplant. The receptors come from a human donor who was the organ donor for an intestinal transplant.

The V and J genes are TRBV6-1 and TRBJ2-2, with D possibly being TRBD2 (6 bases). This CDR3 has 12 residues. Germline lookup yields CDR1 MNHNS and CDR2 SASEGT. The V gene lost 8 bases and the J gene lost 2 bases, with 6 bases spanning the gap. The chain's CDR3 is CASGTNTGELFF. CDR3 DNA sequence: TGTGCCAGCGGGACTAACACCGGGGAGCTGTTTTTT.

The chain is built from TRBV19 and TRBJ1-3; weak D call: TRBD1 (5 bases). V shed 5 bases and J shed 0 bases, with 8 bases lying between them. The length of the CDR3 is 14 residues. Germline CDR1 and CDR2: LNHDA and SQIVND (reference sequence). DNA of the CDR3: TGTGCCAGTAGTCCAGGGTCCTCTGGAAACACCATATATTTT. This translates into CASSPGSSGNTIYF.

The V gene is TRBV5-1, the J gene TRBJ2-3, with a possible D match to TRBD1 (6 bases). This CDR3 has 16 amino acids. CDR1 is SGHRS, CDR2 YFSETQ, per germline. The V end was cut by 4 bases, the J end by 9 bases, with 24 bases between. CDR3 DNA sequence: TGCGCCAGCAGCCGGGTTAGACAGGCGCGGTGCTGGACGCAGTATTTT. Protein: CASSRVRQARCWTQYF.

The chain carries TRBV7-9 and TRBJ2-1; TRBD2 agrees at 8 bases. The CDR3 totals 17 residues. V shed 3 bases, J shed 7 bases, and the junction held 14 bases outside the gene matches. CDR1 is SEHNR and CDR2 is FQNEAQ in the germline V gene (reference sequence). The CDR3 protein is CASSLGTRGSYGNEQFF. The CDR3 DNA sequence: TGTGCCAGCAGCTTGGGGACTAGAGGGTCCTACGGGAATGAGCAGTTCTTC.

The chain links TRBV2 to TRBJ2-7; 8 positions agree with TRBD1. This CDR3 has 15 residues. CDR1 is SNHLY and CDR2 is FYNNEI in the germline V gene. V lost 6 bases, J lost 3 bases, and 10 bases stayed unmatched. CDR3 nucleotides: TGTGCCAGCAGGAACCCGACAGGGGTGATCTACGAGCAGTACTTC. Translated, it gives CASRNPTGVIYEQYF. Supplemented by reference TRBV2 and TRBJ2-7, the full variable domain reads EPEVTQTPSHQVTQMGQEVILRCVPISNHLYFYWYRQILGQKVEFLVSFYNNEISEKSEIFDDQFSVERPDGSNFTLKIRSTKLEDSAMYFCASRNPTGVIYEQYFGPGTRLTVT.

The chain combines TRBV7-9 with TRBJ2-5; 7 bases are a match to TRBD2. Looked up from germline, CDR1 is SEHNR and CDR2 is FQNEAQ (reference sequence). There are 13 residues in the CDR3. Trimming at V came to 5 bases and at J to 3 bases, leaving 3 bases not matched to a gene. CDR3: CASSPGLEETQYF. In nucleotides, the CDR3 is TGTGCCAGCAGCCCAGGACTAGAAGAGACCCAGTACTTC.

The J gene is TRBJ2-1, the V gene TRBV28; D uncertain. CDR1 MDHEN and CDR2 SYDVKM come from the germline V gene. With 2 bases removed from V and 10 bases from J, the gap between germline ends came to 6 bases. CDR3 length: 11 residues. The CDR3 loop is CASSLTWEQFF. In DNA form, the CDR3 reads TGTGCCAGCAGTTTAACATGGGAGCAGTTCTTC.

The chain employs TRBV5-1 and TRBJ2-2; 8 bases match TRBD1. CDR3 length equals 16 residues. Per germline, CDR1 SGHRS and CDR2 YFSETQ. V gave up 2 bases and J gave up 6 bases; unmatched junction bases: 9. CDR3: CASSFAAGGWAGELFF. DNA for the CDR3: TGCGCCAGCAGCTTCGCGGCAGGGGGCTGGGCCGGGGAGCTGTTTTTT.

The sample holds one count of this clone. J is TRBJ2-1 and V is TRBV7-9; 9 nucleotides match TRBD1. Germline CDR1 and CDR2: SEHNR and FQNEAQ (reference sequence). The length of the CDR3 is 14 residues. V was clipped by 3 bases and J by 8 bases; unmatched bases: 5. The CDR3 region has the DNA TGTGCCAGCAGCTTTCCGGGACAGGGCTATGAGCAGTTCTTC. Translating it yields CASSFPGQGYEQFF.

The chain recombines TRBV6-6 with TRBJ1-2; D is unresolved. The CDR3 covers 12 residues. Germline CDR1 and CDR2: MNHNY and SVGAGI (reference sequence). Trimming shortened V by 8 bases and J by 0 bases, and 7 bases separated the two germline ends. The CDR3 is CASGPPNYGYTF. The CDR3 DNA reads TGTGCCAGCGGCCCGCCTAACTATGGCTACACCTTC.

V usage is TRBV27 and J usage is TRBJ1-1; a possible D gene is TRBD1 (5 bases). Germline V gene lookup returns CDR1 MNHEY and CDR2 SMNVEV (reference sequence). There are 13 residues in the CDR3. V lost 2 bases to trimming and J lost 8 bases, with 12 bases between them. CDR3 amino acids: CASSLSKGLEAFF. In DNA, the CDR3 is TGTGCCAGCAGTTTAAGCAAGGGGCTCGAAGCTTTCTTT.

The chain couples TRBV28 to TRBJ2-1; TRBD2 might be the D (5 bases). This CDR3 region has 16 residues. Germline CDR1 MDHEN, CDR2 SYDVKM. V was cut by 4 bases and J by 1 base, with 14 bases left in between. The CDR3 is CASSSALALSYNEQFF. Here the CDR3 DNA reads TGTGCCAGCAGTTCAGCCCTAGCATTGTCCTACAATGAGCAGTTCTTC.

The chain is built from TRBV9 and TRBJ1-2; D remains ambiguous. The CDR3 contains 15 residues. Germline CDR1 SGDLS, CDR2 YYNGEE. Trimming removed 0 bases at V and 4 bases at J, with 13 bases between. CDR3 in amino acids: CASSVEAEQFYGYTF. The DNA for the CDR3 is TGTGCCAGCAGCGTAGAAGCGGAACAGTTCTATGGCTACACCTTC.

This chain links TRBV7-3 with TRBJ2-1; 9 nucleotides align to TRBD2. The CDR3 contains 15 residues. Germline lookup yields CDR1 SGHTA and CDR2 FQGTGA. V gave up 5 bases and J gave up 2 bases; unmatched junction bases: 4. The CDR3 sequence is CASSTTSGPYNEQFF. DNA for the CDR3: TGTGCCAGCAGCACGACTAGCGGTCCCTACAATGAGCAGTTCTTC.

This sequence joins TRBV27 and TRBJ1-2; a possible D gene is TRBD1 (5 bases). Between the trimmed V and J ends, which lost 5 bases and 12 bases, there was a span of 16 bases. CDR3 length: 12 residues. From germline, CDR1 is MNHEY and CDR2 SMNVEV (reference sequence). The DNA of the CDR3 is TGTGCCAGCAGTCCCACAGGACAAACAAACACCTTC. Its protein is CASSPTGQTNTF.

The chain couples TRBV7-8 to TRBJ2-7; 14 nucleotides align to TRBD2. Germline values: CDR1 SGHVS, CDR2 FQNEAQ. V lost 4 bases and J lost 4; bases outside the gene matches: 6. The CDR3 has 16 amino acids. CDR3 in amino acids: CASSWGLAGVSYEQYF. DNA for the CDR3: TGTGCCAGCAGCTGGGGACTAGCGGGGGTCTCTTACGAGCAGTACTTC. Full variable domain (outside the CDR3, taken from reference TRBV7-8 and TRBJ2-7): GAGVSQSPRYKVAKRGQDVALRCDPISGHVSLFWYQQALGQGPEFLTYFQNEAQLDKSGLPSDRFFAERPEGSVSTLKIQRTQQEDSAVYLCASSWGLAGVSYEQYFGPGTRLTVT.

V and J are TRBV13 and TRBJ2-3, with 8 bases lining up with TRBD2. The CDR3 covers 17 residues. In germline, CDR1 is PRHDT, CDR2 FYEKMQ (reference sequence). Trimming at V came to 5 bases and at J to 4 bases, leaving 14 bases not matched to a gene. The CDR3 DNA follows: TGTGCCAGCAGCCCACGTAGCGGGGCAGGCGTTCCAGATACGCAGTATTTT. This sequence encodes CASSPRSGAGVPDTQYF.

This chain uses TRBV19 with TRBJ2-7; TRBD1 agrees at 10 bases. V lost 7 bases to trimming and J lost 7 bases; unmatched junction nucleotides: 10. Germline V gene lookup returns CDR1 LNHDA and CDR2 SQIVND (reference sequence). CDR3 length: 14 amino acids. The CDR3 sequence: CASNPGQGIREQYF. DNA of the CDR3: TGTGCCAGTAACCCGGGACAGGGGATCCGGGAGCAGTACTTC.

This rearrangement joins TRBV4-1 to TRBJ2-7; no clear D gene. CDR1 is MGHRA and CDR2 is YSYEKL in the germline V gene. This CDR3 spans 16 amino acids. Trimming shortened V by 0 bases and J by 4 bases, and 16 bases separated the two germline ends. CDR3 nucleotides: TGCGCCAGCAGCCAAGATGGCCCAGAACAAAGTTACGAGCAGTACTTC. Protein sequence: CASSQDGPEQSYEQYF.

This clone was counted once. The chain links TRBV11-2 to TRBJ1-5; unclear D gene. The CDR3 extends over 13 amino acids. Germline CDR1 reads SGHAT; CDR2 reads FQNNGV. The ends were cut back, 4 bases at V and 10 bases at J, with 14 bases in the middle. The CDR3 DNA is TGTGCCAGCAGCTCGCGGTCCAGAGGTCCCCAGCATTTT. Amino acid sequence: CASSSRSRGPQHF.

The chain uses TRBV7-8 and TRBJ1-3; D is uncertain. Trimming took off 5 bases at V and 8 bases at J, with 19 bases between the two ends. Germline CDR1 is SGHVS and CDR2 is FQNEAQ. The CDR3 consists of 15 residues. For the CDR3, the DNA is TGTGCCAGCAGCGACGGGTTTCGGAATTGGGACACCATATATTTT. This encodes CASSDGFRNWDTIYF.

This sequence joins TRBV7-3 and TRBJ1-2; D unresolved. With 5 bases removed from V and 5 bases from J, the gap between germline ends came to 18 bases. Germline V gene data show CDR1 as SGHTA and CDR2 as FQGTGA. The CDR3 has 15 amino acids. The CDR3 nucleotides read TGTGCCAGCAGCCTAGGGCCGGGGAGTCCGTATGGCTACACCTTC. Translating it yields CASSLGPGSPYGYTF.

The chain couples TRBV13 to TRBJ2-7; TRBD1 is a possible D gene (6 bases). Germline-derived CDR1 and CDR2 are PRHDT and FYEKMQ (reference sequence). The V gene lost 5 bases and the J gene lost 0 bases, with 8 bases spanning the gap. The CDR3 runs 13 residues. The CDR3 nucleotides are TGTGCCAGCAGCCCGGACAGCTCCTACGAGCAGTACTTC. Its translation: CASSPDSSYEQYF. Full variable domain (missing parts from reference TRBV13 and TRBJ2-7): AAGVIQSPRHLIKEKRETATLKCYPIPRHDTVYWYQQGPGQDPQFLISFYEKMQSDKGSIPDRFSAQQFSDYHSELNMSSLELGDSALYFCASSPDSSYEQYFGPGTRLTVT.

V gene TRBV19 combines with J gene TRBJ1-1; 12 bases fit TRBD1. The J segment lost 6 bases and the V segment lost 5 bases, leaving 19 bases of the junction unmatched. CDR1 and CDR2 from the germline V gene are LNHDA and SQIVND (reference sequence). The CDR3 extends over 19 amino acids. CDR3 coding DNA: TGTGCCAGTAGTGGGGGACAGGGGGCGGAGGGATCGTCGGCCGCTGAAGCTTTCTTT. The encoded protein is CASSGGQGAEGSSAAEAFF.

The chain uses TRBV11-2 and TRBJ2-2; D possibly corresponds to TRBD2 (6 bases). CDR3 length equals 18 residues. V was clipped by 3 bases and J by 1 base, with 18 bases between them. Germline V lookup: CDR1 SGHAT, CDR2 FQNNGV. The CDR3 sequence is CASSFVWGGVGNTGELFF. DNA for the CDR3: TGTGCCAGCAGCTTTGTGTGGGGAGGAGTTGGGAACACCGGGGAGCTGTTTTTT.

The chain joins TRBV5-4 to TRBJ2-1; a weak D match, TRBD1 (6 bases). The CDR3 extends over 19 amino acids. CDR1 is SGHNT and CDR2 is YYREEE in the germline V gene (reference sequence). Trimming pared 5 bases from V and 4 bases from J, leaving 28 bases between. The CDR3 DNA reads as TGTGCCAGCAGTAACCGTAGGAGGAGGACAGACGCCTCATACAATGAGCAGTTCTTC. This gives the protein CASSNRRRRTDASYNEQFF.

This chain connects TRBV7-9 to TRBJ2-2; D perhaps matches TRBD2 (5 bases). V was clipped by 8 bases and J by 4 bases, with 23 bases between them. Germline assignment: CDR1 SEHNR and CDR2 FQNEAQ (reference sequence). The CDR3 is made up of 17 amino acids. CDR3 residues: CASPAALADASTGELFF. For the CDR3, the DNA is TGTGCCAGCCCAGCGGCTCTCGCGGATGCGAGCACCGGGGAGCTGTTTTTT.

This chain joins TRBV7-9 and TRBJ1-1, with D possibly matching TRBD1 (5 bases). The CDR3 runs 15 residues. The V gene lost 4 bases and the J gene lost 0 bases, with 12 bases spanning the gap. Germline CDR1 is SEHNR and CDR2 is FQNEAQ (reference sequence). CDR3 in amino acids: CASSCPTGLNTEAFF. Here the CDR3 DNA reads TGTGCCAGCAGCTGCCCCACAGGTTTGAACACTGAAGCTTTCTTT. Supplemented by reference TRBV7-9 and TRBJ1-1, the full variable domain reads DTGVSQNPRHKITKRGQNVTFRCDPISEHNRLYWYRQTLGQGPEFLTYFQNEAQLEKSRLLSDRFSAERPKGSFSTLEIQRTEQGDSAMYLCASSCPTGLNTEAFFGQGTRLTVV.

This rearrangement joins TRBV11-3 to TRBJ2-7; 9 positions agree with TRBD1. J gave up 6 bases and V 5 bases, and 8 bases lay outside the gene matches. The CDR3 has 14 amino acids. Germline V lookup: CDR1 SGHNT, CDR2 YENEEA. CDR3 coding DNA: TGTGCCAGCAGCCACCGGGACAGGGCTGGCGAGCAGTACTTC. It specifies CASSHRDRAGEQYF.

The chain combines TRBV4-3 with TRBJ2-1, with 9 bases fitting TRBD1. CDR1 and CDR2 (germline): LGHNA, YSLEER. The CDR3 totals 15 residues. J gave up 5 bases and V 4 bases, and 6 bases lay outside the gene matches. The CDR3 sequence is CASSRGDRVNNEQFF. The CDR3 nucleotides read TGCGCCAGCAGCCGTGGGGACAGGGTAAACAATGAGCAGTTCTTC.

The chain links TRBV19 to TRBJ2-7; 7 nucleotides match TRBD2. J was trimmed by 2 bases and V by 5 bases; bases with no gene match: 3. Germline V gives CDR1 LNHDA, CDR2 SQIVND (reference sequence). The CDR3 loop spans 13 amino acids. CDR3 bases: TGTGCCAGTAGTTGGGGGGGAGCCTACGAGCAGTACTTC. The encoded protein is CASSWGGAYEQYF.

J is TRBJ2-1 and V is TRBV5-1; D perhaps matches TRBD1 (5 bases). Trimming removed 5 bases at V and 4 bases at J, with 10 bases between. Germline V gene data show CDR1 as SGHRS and CDR2 as YFSETQ. The CDR3 has 13 amino acids. The DNA of the CDR3 is TGCGCCAGCAGTTATTCAGGGTACAATGAGCAGTTCTTC. It codes for CASSYSGYNEQFF.